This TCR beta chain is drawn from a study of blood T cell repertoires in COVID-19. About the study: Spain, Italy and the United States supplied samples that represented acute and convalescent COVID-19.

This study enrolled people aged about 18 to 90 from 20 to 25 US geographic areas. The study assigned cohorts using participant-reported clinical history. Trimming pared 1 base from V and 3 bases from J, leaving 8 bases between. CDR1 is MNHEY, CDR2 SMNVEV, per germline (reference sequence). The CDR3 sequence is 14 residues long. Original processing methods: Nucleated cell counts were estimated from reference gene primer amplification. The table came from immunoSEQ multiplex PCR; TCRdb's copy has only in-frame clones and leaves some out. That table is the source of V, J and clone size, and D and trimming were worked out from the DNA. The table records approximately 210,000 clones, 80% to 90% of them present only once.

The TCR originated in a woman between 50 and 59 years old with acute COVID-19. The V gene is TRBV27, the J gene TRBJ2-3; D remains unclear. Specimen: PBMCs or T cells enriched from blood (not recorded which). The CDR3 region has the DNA TGTGCCAGCAGTTTATATGGCAAAACAGATACGCAGTATTTT. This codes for CASSLYGKTDTQYF.